The 14 T cell receptor beta chains below come from one sample, sequenced in a study of identical twins. TCRdb independently ran MiXCR on the 5' RACE reads; one entry per CDR3 protein. The table records approximately 700,000 distinct CDR3 sequences, roughly 20% of them present only once. The sample was also reused in another study, on T cells expressing NK-cell markers.

The specimen sequenced was PBMCs. The receptor set was obtained from a woman aged 18-35 years in good health.

The rearrangement uses TRBV12-3 or TRBV12-4 and TRBJ1-1; D gene uncertain. V lost 2 bases and J lost 10, with 14 bases in between. This CDR3 contains 13 residues. This CDR3 is CASSLPGGIGAFF. As DNA, the CDR3 is TGTGCCAGCAGTTTACCAGGCGGCATTGGAGCTTTCTTT.

The count of this clonotype is one. V gene TRBV2 combines with J gene TRBJ2-3; 8 bases line up with TRBD1. Germline V gives CDR1 SNHLY, CDR2 FYNNEI. CDR3 length equals 15 residues. V lost 6 bases to trimming and J lost 3 bases; unmatched junction nucleotides: 8. The DNA for the CDR3 is TGTGCCAGCAGGAGTGGGACAGGTGGGACAGATACGCAGTATTTT. This encodes CASRSGTGGTDTQYF.

V is TRBV6-5 and J is TRBJ2-5; D unresolved. Per germline, CDR1 MNHEY and CDR2 SVGAGI. The CDR3 runs 13 residues. V was trimmed by 2 bases and J by 5 bases, leaving 9 bases between them. The CDR3 nucleotides are TGTGCCAGCAGTTACACCCCAAGTGAGACCCAGTACTTC. It specifies CASSYTPSETQYF.

This clonotype was seen a handful of times. The chain carries TRBV5-1 and TRBJ2-7; 7 bases line up with TRBD2. The CDR3 extends over 13 amino acids. Unmatched junction bases numbered 7, after V lost 4 bases and J lost 6 bases. Germline V CDR1 and CDR2: SGHRS, YFSETQ. Here the CDR3 DNA reads TGCGCCAGCAGCGGGGGACTAAGGGTCGAGCAGTACTTC. Protein sequence: CASSGGLRVEQYF.

This clonotype was seen a few times. The chain is built from TRBV10-3 and TRBJ2-1; D is ambiguous. Germline CDR1 is ENHRY and CDR2 is SYGVKD. V lost 6 bases, J lost 0 bases, and 12 bases lay in between. The CDR3 is 15 residues long. CDR3 sequence: CAIRTVNYSYNEQFF. The CDR3 bases are TGTGCCATCAGGACGGTGAATTACTCCTACAATGAGCAGTTCTTC.

The chain couples TRBV7-2 to TRBJ1-4; D uncertain. The V end lost 5 bases, the J end lost 5 bases, and 18 bases lay between the germline ends. CDR1 is SGHTA and CDR2 is FQGNSA in the germline V gene. This CDR3 contains 16 residues. The CDR3 here is CASSGIRSVQNEKLFF. The DNA for the CDR3 is TGTGCCAGCAGCGGGATCCGATCGGTCCAAAATGAAAAACTGTTTTTT.

J is TRBJ2-2 and V is TRBV12-3 or TRBV12-4, with a possible D match to TRBD1 (6 bases). The length of the CDR3 is 15 residues. The germline V and J ends were trimmed by 6 bases and 5 bases, with 16 bases remaining between them. The CDR3 spells CASRGARGRTGELFF. CDR3 nucleotides: TGTGCCAGCAGGGGGGCCAGGGGTCGAACCGGGGAGCTGTTTTTT.

This clonotype was seen only a few times. V and J are TRBV7-8 and TRBJ2-7; D might be TRBD1 (6 bases). Trimming removed 5 bases at V and 0 bases at J, with 14 bases between. Germline V gene sequence: CDR1 SGHVS, CDR2 FQNEAQ. This CDR3 contains 15 residues. The DNA for the CDR3 is TGTGCCAGCAGCGTTCAACGACAGGCCTCCTACGAGCAGTACTTC. Protein sequence: CASSVQRQASYEQYF.

This chain uses TRBV19 with TRBJ2-1; 10 nucleotides align to TRBD2. Germline lookup yields CDR1 LNHDA and CDR2 SQIVND (reference sequence). The CDR3 has 16 residues. The V gene end was trimmed by 7 bases and the J gene end by 8 bases; junction bases not matched to a gene: 14. The CDR3 reads CASTRRTSGVKDEQFF. The CDR3 coding sequence is TGTGCCAGTACCCGTCGGACTAGCGGAGTGAAGGATGAGCAGTTCTTC.

The J gene is TRBJ2-7, the V gene TRBV11-2; perhaps TRBD2 as D (6 bases). CDR1 is SGHAT and CDR2 is FQNNGV in the germline V gene. Trimming removed 5 bases from V and 9 bases from J, with 29 bases in between. The CDR3 consists of 17 residues. The CDR3 protein is CASSPGTLPDSLEGQYF. The CDR3 bases are TGTGCCAGCAGCCCCGGGACTCTTCCGGATTCTCTGGAGGGGCAGTACTTC.

V is TRBV6-1 and J is TRBJ2-7; no reliable D call. The CDR3 contains 15 residues. CDR1 MNHNS and CDR2 SASEGT come from the germline V gene. The germline V and J ends were trimmed by 4 bases and 3 bases, with 16 bases remaining between them. The CDR3 here is CASSGGSLGVYEQYF. The CDR3 nucleotides are TGTGCCAGCAGTGGGGGAAGTCTCGGCGTCTACGAGCAGTACTTC.

This clonotype was seen a handful of times. The chain links TRBV5-1 to TRBJ2-3; 11 positions match TRBD2. Trimming at V came to 8 bases and at J to 2 bases, leaving 7 bases not matched to a gene. This CDR3 is built from 15 residues. CDR1 is SGHRS, CDR2 YFSETQ, per germline. CDR3 in amino acids: CASSTSGAITDTQYF. CDR3 in DNA: TGCGCCAGTTCGACTAGCGGGGCCATCACAGATACGCAGTATTTT.

The V gene is TRBV6-5, the J gene TRBJ1-1; D unclear. CDR1 and CDR2 from the germline V gene are MNHEY and SVGAGI. Trimming took 7 bases from V and 9 from J, leaving 15 bases between them. This CDR3 contains 12 residues. CDR3 nucleotides: TGTGCCAGCAAAAATGCTCAGGTCCAAGCTTTCTTT. Encoded protein: CASKNAQVQAFF.

This clonotype was detected only a few times. The J gene is TRBJ2-1, the V gene TRBV20-1; no definite D call. This CDR3 spans 13 amino acids. The germline V and J ends were trimmed by 4 bases and 0 bases, with 7 bases remaining between them. CDR1 is DFQATT, CDR2 SNEGSKA, per germline (reference sequence). In nucleotides, the CDR3 is TGCAGTGCTATAGTGAGCTCCTACAATGAGCAGTTCTTC. Its translation: CSAIVSSYNEQFF.